This T cell receptor (beta chain) was captured by sequencing in a study of shared clonotypes between healthy human individuals. Data came from immunoSEQ multiplex PCR; TCRdb stores just in-frame clones and leaves some out. The sample consists of millions of clones, 90% to 95% of them appearing once. The naive CD8 population came from CD45RO-negative cells selected for CCR7, without terminally differentiated effector memory CD45RA+ cells. The germline V gene encodes CDR1 MDHEN and CDR2 SYDVKM. The CDR3 has 14 residues. V lost 2 bases and J 0 bases, leaving 6 bases between the germline ends. The clonotype originates from a man between 18 and 35 years old in good health. Some clones in this sample may be carry-over from other donors' samples. Source material: naive CD8+ T cells from PBMCs. The chain couples TRBV28 to TRBJ2-3, with D tentatively TRBD2 (5 bases). The CDR3 here is CASSLQRSTDTQYF. CDR3 in DNA: TGTGCCAGCAGTTTACAGCGGAGCACAGATACGCAGTATTTT.